Listed here are 2 T cell receptor beta chains from one sample, sequenced in a study of metastatic and nonmetastatic thyroid tumors. MiXCR reprocessed the PCR reads for TCRdb. The sample shows 20,000 to 25,000 clones, around 14% of them seen only once. Patients had received no treatment of any kind before thyroid surgery. Source material: blood. All receptors come from a female donor with papillary thyroid cancer or a benign thyroid nodule (not recorded which). Some clones in this sample may be carry-over from other donors' samples.

This chain connects TRBV5-6 to TRBJ1-5; D ambiguous. The germline CDR1 and CDR2 sequences are SGHDT and YYEEEE. The CDR3 sequence is 14 residues long. Trimming pared 4 bases from V and 0 bases from J, leaving 8 bases between. This chain's CDR3 is CASSEGYSNQPQHF. Here the CDR3 DNA reads TGTGCCAGCAGCGAAGGATATAGCAATCAGCCCCAGCATTTT.

This clone was counted at least ten times. The V and J genes are TRBV7-2 and TRBJ1-2, with 7 bases that match TRBD1. V lost 7 bases, J lost 4 bases, and 9 bases stayed unmatched. The CDR3 runs to 14 residues. Germline loops: CDR1 SGHTA, CDR2 FQGNSA. The CDR3 protein is CASTTPGQVYGYTF. In nucleotides, the CDR3 is TGTGCCAGCACCACCCCCGGACAGGTCTATGGCTACACCTTC.